Listed below are T cell receptor beta chains from one sample, sequenced in a study of T cells after yellow fever vaccination. Each CDR3 protein is one row after TCRdb ran MiXCR on the 5' RACE reads. This sample yields some 150,000 distinct CDR3 sequences, of which about 10% are seen a single time; less than 40% belongs to the top ten. Sequenced material: CD8+ T cells sorted from PBMCs, taken 15 days after the yellow fever booster vaccination. These receptors were obtained from a man between 18 and 29 years old who received the YFV17D yellow fever vaccine. CDR3s include the opening cysteine and the closing phenylalanine or tryptophan. A D gene is named only where the DNA matches it firmly. Clone sizes are given selectively: once, few, many, or a class where the clone is expanded.

d_gene	v_gene	abundance	j_gene	CDR3nt	CDR3aa
TRBD1	TRBV6-5	-	TRBJ2-7	TGTGCCAGCAGTCTGGACAGGGGAGGCTACGAGCAGTACTTC	CASSLDRGGYEQYF
-	TRBV7-8	medium-sized	TRBJ1-5	TGTGCCAGCAGCGGAAGGGGAGATCAGCCCCAGCATTTT	CASSGRGDQPQHF
TRBD1	TRBV19	-	TRBJ2-1	TGTGCCAGTAGTAACGCGGCAGGGGGTTATGAGCAGTTCTTC	CASSNAAGGYEQFF
TRBD2	TRBV4-1	few	TRBJ2-7	TGCGCCAGCAGCCAGGGACTAGCGGGGACCCCCTCCTACGAGCAGTACTTC	CASSQGLAGTPSYEQYF
TRBD1	TRBV20-1	few	TRBJ1-3	TGCAGTGCTAGAGCTGATGACAGGGGAAGGCCCTTGTATTTT	CSARADDRGRPLYF
TRBD2	TRBV6-5	-	TRBJ2-1	TGTGCCAGCGCCTTGGGACTAGCGGGGGCCAATGAGCAGTTCTTC	CASALGLAGANEQFF
TRBD2	TRBV29-1	-	TRBJ2-3	TGCAGCGTTGAATATCCAGCGGGGGGCGGAAGGGTCACAGATACGCAGTATTTT	CSVEYPAGGGRVTDTQYF
TRBD2	TRBV11-1	-	TRBJ2-1	TGTGCCAGCAGCTCCCTGGTTAGCGGGGGGCAGTTCTTC	CASSSLVSGGQFF
-	TRBV20-1	few	TRBJ2-5	TGCAGTGCTAGGACCCCTGGGGGGGAGACCCAGTACTTC	CSARTPGGETQYF
TRBD1	TRBV3-1	-	TRBJ1-5	TGTGCCAGCAGCCCCGGAGGCGGGGACAGGAATCAGCCCCAGCATTTT	CASSPGGGDRNQPQHF
-	TRBV10-2	once	TRBJ2-7	TGCGCCAGCAGTGCCACCGCCACAACCGGCGAGCAGTACTTC	CASSATATTGEQYF
TRBD1	TRBV29-1	few	TRBJ2-3	TGCAGCGTATGGGGACAGGGGACAGATACGCAGTATTTT	CSVWGQGTDTQYF
TRBD2	TRBV4-1	-	TRBJ2-1	TGCGCCAGCAGCTCGGGGTCTAGCGGGGGCTTTGGTGAGCAGTTCTTC	CASSSGSSGGFGEQFF
-	TRBV7-9	-	TRBJ1-1	TGTGCCAGCAGCTTAGTTCAGAACCCGAACACTGAAGCTTTCTTT	CASSLVQNPNTEAFF
-	TRBV6-5	many	TRBJ2-1	TGTGCCAGCAGCCCCGAGCGCCTCAGCTCCTACAATGAGCAGTTCTTC	CASSPERLSSYNEQFF
-	TRBV6-5	few	TRBJ2-6	TGTGCCAGCAGTTACTCGGCGCGCTCTGGGGCCAACGTCCTGACTTTC	CASSYSARSGANVLTF
-	TRBV11-2	-	TRBJ2-1	TGTGCCAGCAGCTTACTTCGCAATGAGCAGTTCTTC	CASSLLRNEQFF
-	TRBV9	few	TRBJ1-1	TGTGCCAGCAGCGTCTACTCAGACACTGAAGCTTTCTTT	CASSVYSDTEAFF
-	TRBV2	-	TRBJ2-1	TGTGCCAGCATTGTCATGAGCTCCTACAATGAGCAGTTCTTC	CASIVMSSYNEQFF
-	TRBV24-1	few	TRBJ2-1	TGTGCCACCAGTGGGGCGGGGGCCTTCTCCTACAATGAGCAGTTCTTC	CATSGAGAFSYNEQFF
-	TRBV7-9	-	TRBJ1-2	TGTGCCAGCAGCTTTTTACCGGGGAGCTATGGCTACACCTTC	CASSFLPGSYGYTF
-	TRBV7-9	many	TRBJ1-1	TGTGCCAGCACCCTCTTTCAGAGAATGAACACTGAAGCTTTCTTT	CASTLFQRMNTEAFF
-	TRBV9	-	TRBJ2-1	TGTGCCAGCAGCACCAGACGGAGCCGGGAGCAGTTCTTC	CASSTRRSREQFF
-	TRBV4-1	-	TRBJ2-3	TGCGCCAGCAGTCCCAGGGGTAGCACGCAGTATTTT	CASSPRGSTQYF
-	TRBV10-3	few	TRBJ2-7	TGTGCCATCAGTGAGTCGACTCGATTGGTGGGTGGAGAGCAGTACTTC	CAISESTRLVGGEQYF
TRBD1	TRBV7-9	-	TRBJ2-2	TGTGCCAGCAGCTCGCTAGAAGGGGGCATCAACACCGGGGAGCTGTTTTTT	CASSSLEGGINTGELFF